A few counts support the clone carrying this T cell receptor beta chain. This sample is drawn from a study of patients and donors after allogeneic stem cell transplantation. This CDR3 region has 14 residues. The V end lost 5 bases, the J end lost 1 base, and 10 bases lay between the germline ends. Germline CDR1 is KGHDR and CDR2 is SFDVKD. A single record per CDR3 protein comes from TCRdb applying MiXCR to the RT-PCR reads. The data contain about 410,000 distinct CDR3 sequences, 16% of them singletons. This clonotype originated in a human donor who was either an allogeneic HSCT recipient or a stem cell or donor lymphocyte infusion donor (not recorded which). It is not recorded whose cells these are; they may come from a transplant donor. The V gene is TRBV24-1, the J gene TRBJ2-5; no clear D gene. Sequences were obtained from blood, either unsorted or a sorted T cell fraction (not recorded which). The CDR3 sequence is CATSADSSQETQYF. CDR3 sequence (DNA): TGTGCCACCAGTGCGGATAGCAGCCAAGAGACCCAGTACTTC.